This TCR beta chain was documented in a study of PD-L1 blockade in urothelial cancer. About the research overall: About 90% of the roughly 29 patients were men who had bladder-origin urothelial cancer. Previous chemotherapy exposure amounted to 0 to 3 regimens for patients. Samples came from 3 weeks, at the second dose, and 6 weeks into treatment.

Repertoires were generated with immunoSEQ multiplex PCR, while TCRdb's copy carries only in-frame clones and drops some. The sample holds fewer than 75,000 clones, around four fifths seen once. Germline V lookup: CDR1 KGHSY, CDR2 FQNENV. Trimming removed 4 bases from V and 8 bases from J; junction bases left unmatched: 10. This CDR3 has 15 residues. The V and J genes are TRBV16 and TRBJ2-1; 8 positions agree with TRBD1. Sample: PBMCs, taken around atezolizumab (anti-PD-L1) treatment. This sequence originates from a man between 65 and 85 years old with urothelial cancer. CDR3 sequence: CASSPQGAPLDEQFF. The CDR3 DNA sequence: TGTGCCAGCAGCCCCCAGGGGGCCCCTTTGGATGAGCAGTTCTTC.